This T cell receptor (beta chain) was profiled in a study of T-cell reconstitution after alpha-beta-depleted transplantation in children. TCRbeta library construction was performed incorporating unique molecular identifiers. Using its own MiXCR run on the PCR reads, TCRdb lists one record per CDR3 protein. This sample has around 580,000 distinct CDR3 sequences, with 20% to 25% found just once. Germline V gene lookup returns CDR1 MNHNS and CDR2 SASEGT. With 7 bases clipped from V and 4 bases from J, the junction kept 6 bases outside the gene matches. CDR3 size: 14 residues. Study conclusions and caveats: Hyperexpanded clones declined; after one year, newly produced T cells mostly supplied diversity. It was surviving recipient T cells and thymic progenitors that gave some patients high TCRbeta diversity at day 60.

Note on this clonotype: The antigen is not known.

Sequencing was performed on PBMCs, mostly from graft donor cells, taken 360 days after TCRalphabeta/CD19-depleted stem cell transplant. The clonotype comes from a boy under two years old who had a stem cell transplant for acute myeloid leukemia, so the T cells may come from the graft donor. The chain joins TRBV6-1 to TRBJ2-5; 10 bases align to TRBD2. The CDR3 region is CASTPGLASETQYF. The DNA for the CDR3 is TGTGCCAGCACTCCGGGACTAGCGTCAGAGACCCAGTACTTC.